This T cell receptor beta chain comes out of a study of blood T cell repertoires in COVID-19. Study in general: The origin of the acute and convalescent COVID-19 samples was the United States, Italy and Spain. PBMCs, B-cell-depleted T cells, or T cells were the source of the cDNA or gDNA that made up the material.

Cohorts were assigned according to the clinical history that participants reported. Assay: immunoSEQ multiplex PCR; the TCRdb copy retains only in-frame clones and omits some. The table has about 280,000 clones, 88% seen once. Per the germline V gene, CDR1 is DFQATT and CDR2 is SNEGSKA (reference sequence). The CDR3 is 17 amino acids. V was clipped by 3 bases and J by 2 bases, with 19 bases between them. Material for sequencing was PBMCs or T cells enriched from blood (not recorded which). The receptor's source is a woman aged 55-70 years in a cohort exposed to, infected with or recovered from COVID-19 (not recorded which). The chain has TRBV20-1 and TRBJ1-4, with no clear D. The DNA for the CDR3 is TGCAGTGCTAGTTCGCCCTTCCCAGGTCTGACTAATGAAAAACTGTTTTTT. Encoded protein: CSASSPFPGLTNEKLFF.